The clone carrying this T cell receptor (beta chain) was detected many times. Its antigen is not identified. CDR3 length: 18 residues. V was clipped by 0 bases and J by 8 bases, with 23 bases between them. The germline gives CDR1 MNHEY, CDR2 SMNVEV (reference sequence). This sample is drawn from a study of CD8 T cells in ankylosing spondylitis. MiXCR, applied by TCRdb to the 5' RACE reads, yields one record per CDR3 protein. The sample shows about 210,000 distinct CDR3 sequences, 7.3% of them seen only once. Study-wide results and caveats: Ankylosing spondylitis blood appeared to carry a characteristic TCR beta motif of roughly eight highly homologous variants.

The source of this sequence is a male donor with ankylosing spondylitis. The rearrangement uses TRBV27 and TRBJ2-1; D may be TRBD2 (6 bases). The sequenced material came from blood, either unsorted or a sorted T cell fraction (not recorded which). The DNA of the CDR3 is TGTGCCAGCAGTTTATCTTATCAGGAGGGGCCAAATTGGGATGAGCAGTTCTTC. Protein: CASSLSYQEGPNWDEQFF.